Listed here is a single T cell receptor (beta chain). What it binds is unknown. This sample is part of a study of T cell responses to AZD1222 COVID-19 vaccine. For the study at large: Combined were second doses at about 4 or about 12 weeks.

Study-wide points: Only a handful of people who got AZD1222 tested seropositive at baseline. Reports say nearly half of spike-specific TCRs go after unmutated variant regions. Donors skewed white British and female; clonal diversity was possibly underestimated.

Profiling relied on immunoSEQ multiplex PCR, and the TCRdb table lists in-frame clones only, not all of them. The table shows more than 95,000 clones, with approximately 90% occurring only once. The specimen comprised peripheral blood, sampled on day 0 of AZD1222 vaccination. The sequence came from an adult in good health.

CDR3 in DNA: TGTGCCACCAGTGATGCGACAGGTAGCTCCTACAATGAGCAGTTCTTC. Encoded protein: CATSDATGSSYNEQFF. J is TRBJ2-1 and V is TRBV24-1; TRBD1 might be the D (6 bases). V was pared by 3 bases and J by 0 bases, with 11 bases between. Germline V gene sequence: CDR1 KGHDR, CDR2 SFDVKD. The length of the CDR3 is 16 residues.